This T cell receptor beta chain was captured in a study of cytomegalovirus exposure and HLA in healthy donors. Findings and limits, study-wide: Most subjects' HLA-A and HLA-B alleles were reportedly predicted from TCR beta sequences. When presence/absence was analysed, sequencing depth was taken to be roughly uniform across donors. It is likely that the observed cluster of highly shared sequence variants was a sequencing artifact.

In this sample, this clone turned up once. Its antigen is as yet unknown. CDR1 and CDR2 (germline): SGHKS, YYEKEE (reference sequence). CDR3 length equals 15 residues. Unmatched junction bases numbered 8, after V lost 3 bases and J lost 2 bases. Amplification used 60 Vbeta primers and 13 Jbeta primers. Repertoires were generated with immunoSEQ multiplex PCR, while TCRdb's copy carries only in-frame clones and drops some. In the table there are some 70,000 clones, around 78% of which are singletons. Specimen: PBMCs. The TCR originated in a man aged 50-59 years in good health and CMV-seronegative. The chain carries TRBV5-5 and TRBJ2-7, with TRBD2 matching over 7 bases. CDR3 residues: CASSWGEGPPYEQYF. The CDR3 DNA reads as TGTGCCAGCAGCTGGGGGGAGGGACCCCCCTACGAGCAGTACTTC.